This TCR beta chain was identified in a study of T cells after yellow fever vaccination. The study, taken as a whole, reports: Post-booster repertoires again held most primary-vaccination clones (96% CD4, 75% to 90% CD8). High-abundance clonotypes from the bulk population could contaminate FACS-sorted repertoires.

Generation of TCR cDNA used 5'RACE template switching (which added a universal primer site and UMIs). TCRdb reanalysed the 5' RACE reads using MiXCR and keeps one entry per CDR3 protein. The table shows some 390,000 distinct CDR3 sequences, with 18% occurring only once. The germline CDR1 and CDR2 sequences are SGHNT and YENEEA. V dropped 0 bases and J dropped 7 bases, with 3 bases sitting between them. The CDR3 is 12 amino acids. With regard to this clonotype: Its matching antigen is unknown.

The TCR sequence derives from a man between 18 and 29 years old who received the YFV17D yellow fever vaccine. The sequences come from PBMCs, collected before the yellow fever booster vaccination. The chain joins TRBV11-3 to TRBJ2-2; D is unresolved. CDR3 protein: CASSLEGGELFF. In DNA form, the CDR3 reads TGTGCCAGCAGCTTAGAAGGCGGGGAGCTGTTTTTT. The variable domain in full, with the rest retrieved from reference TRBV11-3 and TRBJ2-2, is EAGVVQSPRYKIIEKKQPVAFWCNPISGHNTLYWYLQNLGQGPELLIRYENEEAVDDSQLPKDRFSAERLKGVDSTLKIQPAELGDSAVYLCASSLEGGELFFGEGSRLTVL.